The 22 T cell receptor beta chains presented below share a single source sample, sequenced in a study of T-cell reconstitution after alpha-beta-depleted transplantation in children. Unique molecular identifiers were incorporated into the prepared TCRbeta library. TCRdb reanalysed the PCR reads using MiXCR and keeps one entry per CDR3 protein. Of fewer than 750,000 distinct CDR3 sequences in the sample, roughly 24% were seen once. The sample in question was PBMCs, mostly from graft donor cells, obtained 360 days after TCRalphabeta/CD19-depleted stem cell transplant. The receptors derive from a boy younger than two who had a stem cell transplant for acute myeloid leukemia, so the T cells may come from the graft donor.

This sequence joins TRBV5-5 and TRBJ2-7; the D gene could be TRBD1 or TRBD2 (5 bases each). Germline V CDR1 and CDR2: SGHKS, YYEKEE (reference sequence). Trimming left V 6 bases short and J 2 bases short, with 12 bases between. The CDR3 has 13 residues. The CDR3 here is CASIGASPYEQYF. Written as DNA, the CDR3 is TGTGCCAGCATCGGGGCCAGCCCCTACGAGCAGTACTTC.

V gene TRBV7-8 combines with J gene TRBJ2-2; 8 nucleotides agree with TRBD1. Per the germline V gene, CDR1 is SGHVS and CDR2 is FQNEAQ. V gave up 3 bases and J gave up 4 bases; unmatched junction bases: 13. This CDR3 is built from 18 residues. The CDR3 here is CASSFRQGPRTTTGELFF. CDR3 bases: TGTGCCAGCAGCTTCCGACAGGGGCCGCGTACAACCACCGGGGAGCTGTTTTTT.

The V call is TRBV7-2, the J call TRBJ2-3; 11 bases are a match to TRBD1. This CDR3 has 17 residues. V trimming: 0 bases; J trimming: 5 bases; junction bases outside the gene matches: 7. Germline CDR1 SGHTA, CDR2 FQGNSA. CDR3 residues: CASSLAPGQGALDTQYF. In DNA form, the CDR3 reads TGTGCCAGCAGCTTAGCGCCCGGACAGGGGGCGTTAGATACGCAGTATTTT. Based on the CDR3 plus reference TRBV7-2 and TRBJ2-3, the full variable domain is GAGVSQSPSNKVTEKGKDVELRCDPISGHTALYWYRQSLGQGLEFLIYFQGNSAPDKSGLPSDRFSAERTGGSVSTLTIQRTQQEDSAVYLCASSLAPGQGALDTQYFGPGTRLTVL.

This rearrangement joins TRBV20-1 to TRBJ2-7, with TRBD2 matching over 8 bases. Trimming removed 6 bases from V and 4 bases from J; junction bases left unmatched: 5. Germline lookup yields CDR1 DFQATT and CDR2 SNEGSKA (reference sequence). The length of the CDR3 is 12 residues. The CDR3 sequence is CSAGGGRYEQYF. The CDR3 DNA sequence: TGCAGTGCCGGGGGGGGACGGTACGAGCAGTACTTC.

This clonotype was counted between two and nine times. The gene calls are TRBV6-1 and TRBJ2-5; 8 bases fit TRBD1. Germline V lookup: CDR1 MNHNS, CDR2 SASEGT. The V segment lost 5 bases and the J segment 3 bases; nucleotides outside the gene matches: 5. The CDR3 is 14 residues long. This CDR3 reads CASSMDRDEETQYF. The CDR3, as DNA: TGTGCCAGCAGTATGGACAGGGACGAAGAGACCCAGTACTTC.

This clonotype turned up a few times. The CDR3 protein is CASSSYPLGTNVSQETQYF. CDR3 DNA: TGTGCCAGCAGCTCCTATCCCCTCGGGACTAACGTATCACAAGAGACCCAGTACTTC. V and J are TRBV7-6 and TRBJ2-5; 7 bases agree with TRBD2. Looked up from germline, CDR1 is SGHVS and CDR2 is FNYEAQ. The V gene end was trimmed by 4 bases and the J gene end by 2 bases; junction bases not matched to a gene: 19. This CDR3 is built from 19 residues.

This clonotype was counted a few times. The rearrangement joins TRBV15 to TRBJ1-1; D perhaps matches TRBD1 (6 bases). Germline V CDR1 and CDR2: LNHNV, YYDKDF (reference sequence). The CDR3 has 12 amino acids. V lost 6 bases to trimming and J lost 8 bases, with 13 bases between them. CDR3 in amino acids: CATRKPGTEAFF. CDR3 in DNA: TGTGCCACCAGGAAGCCCGGGACAGAAGCTTTCTTT.

This clonotype was found many times. This chain connects TRBV7-9 to TRBJ2-1; TRBD1 aligns across 8 bases. The germline gives CDR1 SEHNR, CDR2 FQNEAQ (reference sequence). With V trimmed by 0 bases and J by 3 bases, 1 base remained unmatched. There are 15 residues in the CDR3. This chain's CDR3 is CASSLAGQGYNEQFF. Written as DNA, the CDR3 is TGTGCCAGCAGCTTAGCAGGACAGGGCTACAATGAGCAGTTCTTC.

The V gene is TRBV4-2, the J gene TRBJ2-2; maybe TRBD2 (5 bases). In germline, CDR1 is LGHNA, CDR2 YNFKEQ. The CDR3 loop spans 15 amino acids. The V end lost 2 bases, the J end lost 4 bases, and 11 bases lay between the germline ends. The CDR3 DNA is TGTGCCAGCAGCCAACCTGGACTCTTCACCGGGGAGCTGTTTTTT. Residues: CASSQPGLFTGELFF.

Regarding this clonotype: The CDR3 carries no conserved terminal phenylalanine or tryptophan, so it likely arises from a read error. No DNA is shown, since the ends of the CDR3 on it are uncertain; the CDR3 is the one TCRdb lists. The chain uses TRBV5-1 and TRBJ1-2; the table's D call, TRBD1, was not checked against the DNA. The CDR3 contains 10 residues when both ends are counted. From germline, CDR1 is SGHRS and CDR2 YFSETQ. CDR3 loop: CATPVGQGVL.

The sample holds one count of this clonotype. The chain links TRBV19 to TRBJ1-5; possibly TRBD1 for D (6 bases). The length of the CDR3 is 15 residues. Trimming removed 3 bases from V and 6 bases from J, with 15 bases in between. The V gene's germline CDR1 is LNHDA and CDR2 SQIVND (reference sequence). The chain's CDR3 is CASSMMGGMGQPQHF. In nucleotides, the CDR3 is TGTGCCAGTAGTATGATGGGGGGCATGGGTCAGCCCCAGCATTTT.

This clonotype was recorded a few times. The rearrangement uses TRBV20-1 and TRBJ2-1; the match to TRBD2 covers 11 bases. Germline V gives CDR1 DFQATT, CDR2 SNEGSKA (reference sequence). The CDR3 length is 17 residues. Germline trimming cut 5 bases from V and 0 bases from J; bases unmatched to any gene: 9. The CDR3 DNA follows: TGCAGTGCTGAACTAGCGGGGGCCCTAAGCTCCTACAATGAGCAGTTCTTC. This gives the protein CSAELAGALSSYNEQFF.

This clonotype appeared a few times. V gene TRBV20-1 combines with J gene TRBJ1-1; D gene ambiguous. Germline V CDR1 and CDR2: DFQATT, SNEGSKA (reference sequence). The CDR3 totals 13 residues. The CDR3 nucleotides read TGCAGCGCGTCGAACCGGGAAAACACTGAAGCTTTCTTT. Its translation: CSASNRENTEAFF.

The chain is built from TRBV7-2 and TRBJ1-5, with 7 bases aligning to TRBD1. Germline CDR1 SGHTA, CDR2 FQGNSA. The length of the CDR3 is 15 residues. Trimming took 2 bases from V and 0 from J; bases not matched to a gene: 1. CDR3 sequence (DNA): TGTGCCAGCAGCTTACGGGACAGTAGCAATCAGCCCCAGCATTTT. Protein: CASSLRDSSNQPQHF. Looking up the rest from reference TRBV7-2 and TRBJ1-5 gives the full variable domain: GAGVSQSPSNKVTEKGKDVELRCDPISGHTALYWYRQSLGQGLEFLIYFQGNSAPDKSGLPSDRFSAERTGGSVSTLTIQRTQQEDSAVYLCASSLRDSSNQPQHFGDGTRLSIL.

This clonotype was picked up many times. The rearrangement uses TRBV29-1 and TRBJ2-5; D gene uncertain. The CDR3 has 14 residues. Trimming removed 6 bases at V and 7 bases at J, with 21 bases between. The V gene's germline CDR1 is SQVTM and CDR2 ANQGSEA. CDR3 loop: CSVFLGNNIGTQYF. DNA for the CDR3: TGCAGCGTCTTCCTCGGTAACAACATCGGGACCCAGTACTTC.

Only a few counts were recorded for this clonotype. V and J are TRBV29-1 and TRBJ2-1, with 16 bases lining up with TRBD2. After removal of 6 bases from V and 9 bases from J, the junction contained 8 bases not matched to a gene. This CDR3 is 15 amino acids long. Germline CDR1 and CDR2: SQVTM and ANQGSEA. DNA of the CDR3: TGCAGCGTGGGGGCTGGGACTAGCGGGGGGGGTGAGCAGTTCTTC. Protein sequence: CSVGAGTSGGGEQFF.

This clonotype has only a few counts. The chain joins TRBV11-3 to TRBJ2-1; possibly TRBD2 for D (5 bases). Germline CDR1 is SGHNT and CDR2 is YENEEA. V was clipped by 4 bases and J by 6 bases, with 13 bases between them. The CDR3 contains 14 residues. CDR3 in amino acids: CASSSRGYLNEQFF. DNA for the CDR3: TGTGCCAGCAGCTCCCGGGGATACCTCAATGAGCAGTTCTTC.

V and J are TRBV6-2 or TRBV6-3 and TRBJ2-1; no reliable D call. Trimming pared 8 bases from V and 5 bases from J, leaving 16 bases between. In germline, CDR1 is MNHEY, CDR2 SVGEGT. The CDR3 is 14 amino acids. The CDR3 region has the DNA TGTGCCAGCGGGAAGACTCACCGCAACAATGAGCAGTTCTTC. Protein product: CASGKTHRNNEQFF.

J is TRBJ2-7 and V is TRBV5-1; perhaps TRBD2 as D (5 bases). Trimming removed 2 bases from V and 0 bases from J, with 33 bases in between. Germline CDR1 and CDR2: SGHRS and YFSETQ. This CDR3 is 22 amino acids long. CDR3 protein: CASSFRPLPGSFYTPTSYEQYF. In nucleotides, the CDR3 is TGCGCCAGCAGCTTTCGTCCCCTTCCGGGGAGCTTTTACACCCCAACCTCCTACGAGCAGTACTTC.

The chain employs TRBV7-2 and TRBJ1-1; D remains ambiguous. CDR1 and CDR2 from the germline V gene are SGHTA and FQGNSA. This CDR3 is built from 16 residues. The V gene lost 3 bases and the J gene lost 4 bases, with 18 bases spanning the gap. The CDR3 loop reads CASSLSLLSTGTEAFF. CDR3 nucleotides: TGTGCCAGCAGCTTGAGCCTTCTTAGTACTGGCACTGAAGCTTTCTTT. The full variable domain, completed using reference TRBV7-2 and TRBJ1-1, is GAGVSQSPSNKVTEKGKDVELRCDPISGHTALYWYRQSLGQGLEFLIYFQGNSAPDKSGLPSDRFSAERTGGSVSTLTIQRTQQEDSAVYLCASSLSLLSTGTEAFFGQGTRLTVV.

This clonotype was observed at least ten times. This rearrangement joins TRBV20-1 to TRBJ2-5; D possibly matches TRBD1 or TRBD2 (5 bases each). The CDR3 sequence is 13 residues long. CDR1 and CDR2 from the germline V gene are DFQATT and SNEGSKA (reference sequence). This chain's CDR3 is CGSSGASPETQYF. In DNA, the CDR3 is TGCGGCTCCAGTGGGGCTAGCCCAGAGACCCAGTACTTC.

The genes are TRBV5-6 and TRBJ2-7; 7 bases are shared with TRBD1. The CDR3 contains 16 residues. The germline gives CDR1 SGHDT, CDR2 YYEEEE. With 2 bases clipped from V and 5 bases from J, the junction kept 13 bases outside the gene matches. CDR3 coding DNA: TGTGCCAGCAGCTTCGGCATAGGGGGCAAGGAGGACGAGCAGTACTTC. It is translated as CASSFGIGGKEDEQYF. The full variable domain, in which reference TRBV5-6 and TRBJ2-7 provide the parts outside the CDR3, is DAGVTQSPTHLIKTRGQQVTLRCSPKSGHDTVSWYQQALGQGPQFIFQYYEEEERQRGNFPDRFSGHQFPNYSSELNVNALLLGDSALYLCASSFGIGGKEDEQYFGPGTRLTVT.